The 26 T cell receptor beta chains listed next were all sequenced from one sample in a study of Graves' ophthalmopathy and Graves' hyperthyroidism. Amplified TCR beta CDR3 regions were obtained using RNA transcripts as template. In the first round, RT-PCR was carried out with HTBI primers, and a multiplex PCR formed the second round. One entry per CDR3 protein results from TCRdb running MiXCR on the multiplex PCR reads. The top ten hold more than 5.5% of the sample, which has 620,000 or so distinct CDR3 sequences, 22% seen once. Sequencing used peripheral blood. Every receptor here comes from a woman younger than 30 with stable Graves' hyperthyroidism. Some clones in this sample may be carry-over from other donors' samples.

This chain uses TRBV28 with TRBJ1-3; D unresolved. V was clipped by 4 bases and J by 0 bases, with 13 bases between them. The CDR3 is 16 residues long. Germline V gene data show CDR1 as MDHEN and CDR2 as SYDVKM. The DNA for the CDR3 is TGTGCCAGCAGTTCACCGGGCCCATCCTCTGGAAACACCATATATTTT. This gives the protein CASSSPGPSSGNTIYF.

This clonotype was counted at least ten times. CDR3 residues: CASSLGSSQPQHF. The CDR3 DNA reads as TGTGCCAGCAGTTTAGGGTCTTCTCAGCCCCAGCATTTT. The gene calls are TRBV12-3 or TRBV12-4 and TRBJ1-5; no definite D call. V gave up 1 base and J gave up 6 bases, with 7 bases separating them. The CDR3 has 13 amino acids.

This clonotype was picked up many times. The chain has TRBV30 and TRBJ2-4, with D perhaps TRBD1 (6 bases). The V gene's germline CDR1 is GTSNPN and CDR2 SVGIG (reference sequence). The germline V and J ends were trimmed by 5 bases and 7 bases, with 12 bases remaining between them. The CDR3 contains 12 residues. The CDR3 here is CAWVGHLNIQYF. The CDR3 region has the DNA TGTGCCTGGGTGGGACATTTGAACATTCAGTACTTC.

This clonotype was observed many times. The chain uses TRBV20-1 and TRBJ2-5; D might be TRBD2 (6 bases). Per germline, CDR1 DFQATT and CDR2 SNEGSKA (reference sequence). The germline V and J ends were trimmed by 1 base and 4 bases, with 13 bases remaining between them. This CDR3 region has 14 residues. The CDR3 is CSARAPGGRETQYF. For the CDR3, the DNA is TGCAGTGCTAGAGCTCCTGGGGGGAGAGAGACCCAGTACTTC.

In this sample, this clonotype turned up a few times. V and J are TRBV5-5 and TRBJ1-1; the D is unclear. The ends were cut back, 1 base at V and 4 bases at J, with 17 bases in the middle. This CDR3 is built from 16 residues. Germline V gene sequence: CDR1 SGHKS, CDR2 YYEKEE (reference sequence). The CDR3: CASSLYDPVFPTEAFF. In DNA form, the CDR3 reads TGTGCCAGCAGCTTGTATGACCCCGTGTTTCCCACTGAAGCTTTCTTT.

This clonotype was observed at least ten times. J is TRBJ2-5 and V is TRBV5-1; 7 positions match TRBD2. This CDR3 contains 14 residues. The germline gives CDR1 SGHRS, CDR2 YFSETQ. Losses at the gene ends were 0 bases for V and 5 bases for J; bases not matched to a gene: 4. CDR3 DNA sequence: TGCGCCAGCAGCTTGGGTAGGGGAGGGGAGACCCAGTACTTC. It encodes CASSLGRGGETQYF.

With respect to this clonotype: A read error is possible here, since a much larger clone lies one base away. The conserved closing phenylalanine or tryptophan is absent in this CDR3, likely reflecting a read error. This chain joins TRBV5-1 and TRBJ1-1; D ambiguous. The CDR3 runs to 14 residues. Germline V gene data show CDR1 as SGHRS and CDR2 as YFSETQ. V shed 0 bases and J shed 5 bases, with 11 bases lying between them. The CDR3 DNA reads TGCGCCAGCAGCTTGGCTACCTGGAAAACTGAAGCTTTCTAT. Protein sequence: CASSLATWKTEAFY.

This clonotype came up a few times. The chain carries TRBV30 and TRBJ1-2; D might be TRBD1 (5 bases). V lost 3 bases and J lost 4, with 9 bases in between. This CDR3 is 12 amino acids long. Germline-derived CDR1 and CDR2 are GTSNPN and SVGIG (reference sequence). Here the CDR3 DNA reads TGTGCCTGGAGCTTGGGGGGCTATGGCTACACCTTC. Translation: CAWSLGGYGYTF.

The CDR3 coding sequence is TGCGCCAGCAGCTCGACGGGACATAACCAACAGGGTAACTATGGCTACACCTTC. This encodes CASSSTGHNQQGNYGYTF. The chain uses TRBV5-1 and TRBJ1-2; perhaps TRBD1 as D (6 bases). This CDR3 region has 18 residues. V gave up 3 bases and J gave up 1 base, with 22 bases separating them. Per germline, CDR1 SGHRS and CDR2 YFSETQ.

V and J are TRBV5-6 and TRBJ2-7; tentatively, D is TRBD1 (5 bases). CDR3 size: 16 residues. Trimming removed 3 bases at V and 6 bases at J, with 22 bases between. Germline values: CDR1 SGHDT, CDR2 YYEEEE. The CDR3 DNA sequence: TGTGCCAGCAGCTACTTTGACAGTAGGTCTGAATCCGAGCAGTACTTC. Its protein product is CASSYFDSRSESEQYF.

The table lists this clonotype with many counts. CDR3 protein: CASRKTGQETQYF. The CDR3 bases are TGTGCCAGCAGGAAGACAGGGCAAGAGACCCAGTACTTC. The chain carries TRBV2 and TRBJ2-5; 7 bases map to TRBD1. Per germline, CDR1 SNHLY and CDR2 FYNNEI. CDR3 length: 13 amino acids. V shed 6 bases and J 2 bases; nucleotides not matched to a gene: 3.

Many counts were recorded for this clonotype. The rearrangement uses TRBV20-1 and TRBJ2-2; TRBD1 aligns across 8 bases. V gave up 0 bases and J gave up 5 bases; unmatched junction bases: 8. The CDR3 consists of 16 residues. The germline gives CDR1 DFQATT, CDR2 SNEGSKA (reference sequence). Here the CDR3 reads CSARDHGQGATGELFF. DNA for the CDR3: TGCAGTGCTAGAGATCATGGGCAGGGGGCAACCGGGGAGCTGTTTTTT.

V usage is TRBV13 and J usage is TRBJ2-5, with D tentatively TRBD2 (5 bases). V gave up 4 bases and J gave up 2 bases, with 14 bases separating them. The germline CDR1 and CDR2 sequences are PRHDT and FYEKMQ (reference sequence). CDR3 length: 15 residues. CDR3 sequence: CASSSTRRGQETQYF. CDR3 in DNA: TGTGCCAGCAGCTCCACCAGACGGGGACAAGAGACCCAGTACTTC.

This clonotype was detected many times. The CDR3 protein is CASSSGLAGFTYEQYF. CDR3 bases: TGTGCCAGCAGCTCGGGACTAGCGGGCTTTACCTACGAGCAGTACTTC. The chain carries TRBV7-8 and TRBJ2-7; 12 bases fit TRBD2. The CDR3 covers 16 residues. Germline V CDR1 and CDR2: SGHVS, FQNEAQ. V was clipped by 4 bases and J by 2 bases; unmatched bases: 6.

With respect to this clonotype: The conserved phenylalanine or tryptophan is not found at the CDR3 terminus, so this likely reflects a read error. The V gene is TRBV12-3 or TRBV12-4, the J gene TRBJ2-5; TRBD1 aligns across 9 bases. J was trimmed by 9 bases and V by 6 bases; bases with no gene match: 14. The CDR3 length is 15 residues. As DNA, the CDR3 is TGTGCCAGCAGCCCGACGGGACAGGGATTGGAGTCCCAGTACTAC. Its translation: CASSPTGQGLESQYY.

Ten or more counts support this clonotype. The V gene is TRBV30, the J gene TRBJ1-2, with a weak D call TRBD1 (5 bases). The CDR3 sequence is 13 residues long. The germline CDR1 and CDR2 sequences are GTSNPN and SVGIG (reference sequence). Trimming removed 1 base at V and 6 bases at J, with 12 bases between. This chain's CDR3 is CAWSANGRDGYTF. The CDR3 DNA reads TGTGCCTGGAGTGCGAACGGCAGGGATGGCTACACCTTC.

The chain has TRBV13 and TRBJ1-3, with TRBD1 matching over 9 bases. The CDR3 is made up of 15 amino acids. The germline gives CDR1 PRHDT, CDR2 FYEKMQ (reference sequence). V was pared by 5 bases and J by 3 bases, with 5 bases of the junction left unmatched. The CDR3 sequence: CASSPGQGHGNTIYF. The CDR3 DNA sequence: TGTGCCAGCAGCCCGGGACAGGGACATGGAAACACCATATATTTT.

This clonotype was seen repeatedly, ten times or more. The gene calls are TRBV5-1 and TRBJ2-7; the D is unclear. CDR1 and CDR2 from the germline V gene are SGHRS and YFSETQ. The CDR3 is made up of 12 amino acids. With 4 bases removed from V and 11 bases from J, the gap between germline ends came to 16 bases. In DNA, the CDR3 is TGCGCCAGCAGCCCCCCGGGTCTTCACGAGTACTTC. Translated: CASSPPGLHEYF.

This clonotype occurred many times. The chain links TRBV4-1 to TRBJ2-7; D gene uncertain. This CDR3 spans 14 amino acids. V shed 4 bases and J shed 2 bases, with 12 bases lying between them. Germline CDR1 and CDR2: MGHRA and YSYEKL. CDR3 DNA: TGCGCCAGCAGCCGCTCGTTAGGGACCTACGAGCAGTACTTC. This encodes CASSRSLGTYEQYF.

CDR3 amino acids: CATSRRTGLAGYTF. The CDR3 bases are TGTGCCACCAGCCGGAGGACAGGGTTGGCTGGCTACACCTTC. The chain uses TRBV15 and TRBJ1-2, with 8 bases lining up with TRBD1. CDR1 and CDR2 (germline): LNHNV, YYDKDF (reference sequence). CDR3 length: 14 residues. Losses at the gene ends were 5 bases for V and 7 bases for J; bases not matched to a gene: 9.

This clonotype was seen ten or more times. The J gene is TRBJ1-1, the V gene TRBV6-2 or TRBV6-3; D remains unclear. V was clipped by 0 bases and J by 0 bases, with 17 bases between them. This CDR3 comprises 18 residues. Germline values: CDR1 MNHEY, CDR2 SVGEGT. CDR3 residues: CASSYSSTNPGLNTEAFF. In DNA form, the CDR3 reads TGTGCCAGCAGTTACTCGAGTACCAACCCGGGGTTGAACACTGAAGCTTTCTTT.

This clonotype was observed many times. The J gene is TRBJ2-5, the V gene TRBV12-3 or TRBV12-4; the D is unclear. The CDR3 runs 14 residues. Trimming removed 3 bases at V and 2 bases at J, with 10 bases between. For the CDR3, the DNA is TGTGCCAGCAGTTTTGTCGCCACTCAAGAGACCCAGTACTTC. Translated: CASSFVATQETQYF.

A few counts support this clonotype. The V gene is TRBV12-3 or TRBV12-4, the J gene TRBJ1-1; no firm D call. Trimming cost V 6 bases and J 8 bases, with 16 bases left between them. This CDR3 spans 13 amino acids. The CDR3 sequence is CASREAGGREAFF. In DNA, the CDR3 is TGTGCCAGCAGAGAAGCCGGAGGACGGGAAGCTTTCTTT.

The chain links TRBV6-1 to TRBJ1-3; D perhaps matches TRBD1 (5 bases). V shed 6 bases and J shed 1 base, with 10 bases lying between them. The CDR3 length is 14 residues. The germline V gene encodes CDR1 MNHNS and CDR2 SASEGT. In DNA form, the CDR3 reads TGTGCCAGCAGCGACAGTAAATCTGGAAACACCATATATTTT. This encodes CASSDSKSGNTIYF.

The chain uses TRBV20-1 and TRBJ2-7, with TRBD1 identical over 9 bases. The V segment lost 6 bases and the J segment 3 bases; nucleotides outside the gene matches: 30. This CDR3 is built from 21 residues. Germline lookup yields CDR1 DFQATT and CDR2 SNEGSKA (reference sequence). CDR3: CSAVRWAGHTGDRVPFYEQYF. CDR3 DNA sequence: TGCAGTGCCGTTAGATGGGCGGGGCATACTGGGGACAGGGTCCCCTTCTACGAGCAGTACTTC.

At least ten counts were recorded for this clonotype. V usage is TRBV5-1 and J usage is TRBJ1-1; D is unresolved. V gave up 5 bases and J gave up 5 bases, with 13 bases separating them. The CDR3 covers 13 residues. Looked up from germline, CDR1 is SGHRS and CDR2 is YFSETQ. CDR3: CASSRAVETEAFF. The DNA for the CDR3 is TGCGCCAGCAGTAGAGCAGTCGAAACTGAAGCTTTCTTT.